This T cell receptor (beta chain) was observed in a study of T cells in Graves' hyperthyroidism and ophthalmopathy. Study-wide background: Peripheral blood was acquired at first diagnosis, ahead of any therapy whatsoever. Study-level findings and limits: Stable hyperthyroidism was told apart from ophthalmopathy by a model built on 13 V-J features.

This clonotype has only a few counts. The antigen is undetermined. It was uncontrolled infection, other autoimmune disease, pregnancy or lactation that excluded patients. RNA transcripts served as the template for amplifying TCR beta CDR3 regions. Initially, a first-round RT-PCR of the TCR CDR3 employed the HTBI primer set. TCRdb processed the multiplex PCR reads anew with MiXCR; each CDR3 protein has one entry. The profile shows hundreds of thousands of distinct CDR3 sequences, 14% of them singletons. Germline V gene sequence: CDR1 LNHNV, CDR2 YYDKDF (reference sequence). With 0 bases removed from V and 6 bases from J, the gap between germline ends came to 6 bases. This CDR3 spans 13 amino acids.

The sequencing sample was made of blood. The origin of this receptor is a woman under 30 with Graves' hyperthyroidism. The V gene is TRBV15, the J gene TRBJ2-1; no clear D. The CDR3 sequence: CATSRETLNEQFF. CDR3 coding DNA: TGTGCCACCAGCAGAGAGACCCTCAATGAGCAGTTCTTC.